The clone carrying this T cell receptor (beta chain) ranks as medium-sized. Antigen: not known. The data derive from a study of lung T cells in sarcoidosis with Löfgren's syndrome. Study-level information: In sarcoidosis, CD4+ T cells accumulate in bronchoalveolar lavage fluid.

Findings of the study overall: Shared TRAV12-1 and TRBV2 CDR3 motifs were reported across several patients. Versus controls, Löfgren's syndrome patients reportedly showed TRAV12-1 and TRBV2 as most expanded.

TCRdb passed the reads through MiXCR, listing each CDR3 protein once. The repertoire consists of 700 to 1,000 distinct CDR3 sequences, with under 30% occurring once and the leading ten covering around 28%. CDR3 length equals 14 residues. J gave up 2 bases and V 5 bases, and 3 bases lay outside the gene matches. The specimen sequenced was CD4+ T cells from bronchoalveolar lavage fluid. This sequence originates from a human donor with sarcoidosis (Löfgren's syndrome or another form), or a control subject (not recorded which). The genes are TRBV12-3 or TRBV12-4 and TRBJ2-3, with 8 bases lining up with TRBD2. CDR3 sequence reads: CASSLSGNTDTQYF. The CDR3 DNA is TGTGCCAGCAGTCTTAGCGGGAACACAGATACGCAGTATTTT.